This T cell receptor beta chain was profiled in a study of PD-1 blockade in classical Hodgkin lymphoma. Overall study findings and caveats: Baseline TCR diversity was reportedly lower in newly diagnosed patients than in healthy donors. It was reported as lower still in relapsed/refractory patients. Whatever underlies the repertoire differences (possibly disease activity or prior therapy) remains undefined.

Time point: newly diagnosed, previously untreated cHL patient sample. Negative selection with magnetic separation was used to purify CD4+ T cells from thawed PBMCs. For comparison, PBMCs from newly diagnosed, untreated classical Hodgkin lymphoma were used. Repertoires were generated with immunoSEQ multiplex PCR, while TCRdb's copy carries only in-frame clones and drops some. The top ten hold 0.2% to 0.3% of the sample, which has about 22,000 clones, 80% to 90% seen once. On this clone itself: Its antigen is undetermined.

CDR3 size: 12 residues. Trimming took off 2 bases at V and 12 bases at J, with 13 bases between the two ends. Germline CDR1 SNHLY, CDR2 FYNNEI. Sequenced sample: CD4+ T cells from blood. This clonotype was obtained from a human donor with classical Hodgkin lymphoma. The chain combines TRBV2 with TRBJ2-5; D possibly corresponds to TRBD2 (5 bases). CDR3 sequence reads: CASSELALREYF. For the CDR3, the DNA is TGTGCCAGCAGTGAACTAGCACTTCGGGAGTACTTC.